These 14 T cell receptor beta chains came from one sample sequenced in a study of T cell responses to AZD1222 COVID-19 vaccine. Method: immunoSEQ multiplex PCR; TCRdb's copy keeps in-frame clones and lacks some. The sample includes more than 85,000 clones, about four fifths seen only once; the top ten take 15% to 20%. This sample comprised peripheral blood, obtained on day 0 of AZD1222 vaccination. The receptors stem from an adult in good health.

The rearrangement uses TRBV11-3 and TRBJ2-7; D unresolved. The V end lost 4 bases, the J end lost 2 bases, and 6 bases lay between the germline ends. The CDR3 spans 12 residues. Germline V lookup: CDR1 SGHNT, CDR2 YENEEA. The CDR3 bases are TGTGCCAGCAGCTCTAATCCCTACGAGCAGTACTTC. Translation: CASSSNPYEQYF.

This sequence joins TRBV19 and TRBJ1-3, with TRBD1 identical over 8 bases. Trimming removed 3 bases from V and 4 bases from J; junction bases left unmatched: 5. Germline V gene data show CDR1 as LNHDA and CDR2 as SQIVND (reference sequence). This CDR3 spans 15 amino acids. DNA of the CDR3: TGTGCCAGTAGTATGACAGGGGCATCCGGAAACACCATATATTTT. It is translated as CASSMTGASGNTIYF.

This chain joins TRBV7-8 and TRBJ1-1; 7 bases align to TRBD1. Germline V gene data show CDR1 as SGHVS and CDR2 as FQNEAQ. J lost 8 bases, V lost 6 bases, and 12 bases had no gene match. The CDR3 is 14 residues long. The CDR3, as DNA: TGTGCCAGCAGTGTAACGACAGGGAGCCGAGAAGCTTTCTTT. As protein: CASSVTTGSREAFF.

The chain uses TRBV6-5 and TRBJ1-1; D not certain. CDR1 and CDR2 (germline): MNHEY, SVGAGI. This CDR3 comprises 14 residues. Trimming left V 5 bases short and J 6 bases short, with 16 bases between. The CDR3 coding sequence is TGTGCCAGCAGTCCCCGGAGTCGCGTCCCTGAAGCTTTCTTT. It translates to CASSPRSRVPEAFF.

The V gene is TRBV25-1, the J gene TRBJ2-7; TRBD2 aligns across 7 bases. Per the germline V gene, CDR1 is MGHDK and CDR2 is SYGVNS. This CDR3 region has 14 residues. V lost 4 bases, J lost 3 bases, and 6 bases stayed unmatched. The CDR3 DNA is TGTGCCAGCAGTGGCGGGACTACCGTCTACGAGCAGTACTTC. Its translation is CASSGGTTVYEQYF.

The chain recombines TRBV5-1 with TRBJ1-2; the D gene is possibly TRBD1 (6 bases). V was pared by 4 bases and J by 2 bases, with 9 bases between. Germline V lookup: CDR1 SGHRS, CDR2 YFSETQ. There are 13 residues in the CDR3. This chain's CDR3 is CASSTGQNYGYTF. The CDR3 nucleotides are TGCGCCAGCAGCACCGGACAGAACTATGGCTACACCTTC.

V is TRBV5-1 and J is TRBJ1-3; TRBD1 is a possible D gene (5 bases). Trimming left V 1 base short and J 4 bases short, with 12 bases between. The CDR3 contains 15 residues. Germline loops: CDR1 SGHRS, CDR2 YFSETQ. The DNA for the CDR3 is TGCGCCAGCAGCTTGAATCCAGGGAACGGAAACACCATATATTTT. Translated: CASSLNPGNGNTIYF.

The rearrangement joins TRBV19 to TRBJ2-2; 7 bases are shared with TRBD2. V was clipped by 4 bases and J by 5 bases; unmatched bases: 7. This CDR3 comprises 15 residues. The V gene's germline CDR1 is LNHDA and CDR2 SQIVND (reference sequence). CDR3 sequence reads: CASSSSGRRTGELFF. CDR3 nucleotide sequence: TGTGCCAGTAGTAGTAGCGGGCGTAGGACCGGGGAGCTGTTTTTT.

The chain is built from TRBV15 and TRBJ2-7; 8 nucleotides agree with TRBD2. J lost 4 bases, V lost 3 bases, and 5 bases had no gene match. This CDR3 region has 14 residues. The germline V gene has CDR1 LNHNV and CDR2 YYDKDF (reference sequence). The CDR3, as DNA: TGTGCCACCAGCAGGGGACTAGGCCAGTACGAGCAGTACTTC. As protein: CATSRGLGQYEQYF. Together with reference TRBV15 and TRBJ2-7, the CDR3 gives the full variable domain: DAMVIQNPRYQVTQFGKPVTLSCSQTLNHNVMYWYQQKSSQAPKLLFHYYDKDFNNEADTPDNFQSRRPNTSFCFLDIRSPGLGDTAMYLCATSRGLGQYEQYFGPGTRLTVT.

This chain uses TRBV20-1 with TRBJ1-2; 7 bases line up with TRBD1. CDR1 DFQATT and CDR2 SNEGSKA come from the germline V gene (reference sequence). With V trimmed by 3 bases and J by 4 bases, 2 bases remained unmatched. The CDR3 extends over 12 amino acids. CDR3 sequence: CSASDRAYGYTF. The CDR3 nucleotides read TGCAGTGCTAGTGACAGGGCCTATGGCTACACCTTC.

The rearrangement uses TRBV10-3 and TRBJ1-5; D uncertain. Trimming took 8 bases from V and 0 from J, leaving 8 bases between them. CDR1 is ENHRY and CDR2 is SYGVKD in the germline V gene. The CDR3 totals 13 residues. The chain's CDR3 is CAIGEYSNQPQHF. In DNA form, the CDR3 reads TGTGCCATCGGAGAATATAGCAATCAGCCCCAGCATTTT.

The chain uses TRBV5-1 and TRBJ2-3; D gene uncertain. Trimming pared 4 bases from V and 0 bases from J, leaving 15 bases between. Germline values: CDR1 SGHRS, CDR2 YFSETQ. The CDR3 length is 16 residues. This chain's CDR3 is CASSQTAKSSTDTQYF. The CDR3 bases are TGCGCCAGCAGCCAAACAGCTAAATCTAGCACAGATACGCAGTATTTT.

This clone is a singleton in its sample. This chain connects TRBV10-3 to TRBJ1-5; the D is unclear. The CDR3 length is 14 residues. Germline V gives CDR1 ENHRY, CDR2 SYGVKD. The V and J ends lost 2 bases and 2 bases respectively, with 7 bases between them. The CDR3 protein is CAISEGQGNQPQHF. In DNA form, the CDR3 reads TGTGCCATCAGTGAGGGTCAGGGCAATCAGCCCCAGCATTTT.

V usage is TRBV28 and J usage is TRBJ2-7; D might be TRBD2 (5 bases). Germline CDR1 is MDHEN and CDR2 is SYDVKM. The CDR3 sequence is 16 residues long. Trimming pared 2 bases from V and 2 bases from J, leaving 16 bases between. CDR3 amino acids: CASSLGGPDGAYEQYF. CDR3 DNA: TGTGCCAGCAGTTTAGGAGGCCCAGATGGAGCCTACGAGCAGTACTTC. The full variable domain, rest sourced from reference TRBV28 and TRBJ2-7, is DVKVTQSSRYLVKRTGEKVFLECVQDMDHENMFWYRQDPGLGLRLIYFSYDVKMKEKGDIPEGYSVSREKKERFSLILESASTNQTSMYLCASSLGGPDGAYEQYFGPGTRLTVT.